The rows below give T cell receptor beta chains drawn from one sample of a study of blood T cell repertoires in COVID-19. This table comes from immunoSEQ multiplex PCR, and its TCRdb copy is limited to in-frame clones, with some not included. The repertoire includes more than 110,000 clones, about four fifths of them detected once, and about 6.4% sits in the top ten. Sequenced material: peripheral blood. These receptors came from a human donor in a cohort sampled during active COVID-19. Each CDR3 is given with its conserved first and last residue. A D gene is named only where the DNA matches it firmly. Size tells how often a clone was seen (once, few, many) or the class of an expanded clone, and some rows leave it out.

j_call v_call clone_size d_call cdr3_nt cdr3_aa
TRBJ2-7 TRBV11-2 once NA TGTGCCAGCAGCTTAGATAGGGGACACCTCTACGAGCAGTACTTC CASSLDRGHLYEQYF
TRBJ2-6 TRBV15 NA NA TGTGCCACCAGCAGAGAGGGACACACTACCGTCCTGACTTTC CATSREGHTTVLTF
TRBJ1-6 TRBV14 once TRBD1 TGTGCCAGCAGCCTCGTCCAGGGGGCTTCTTATAATTCACCCCTCCACTTT CASSLVQGASYNSPLHF
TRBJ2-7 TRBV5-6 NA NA TGTGCCAGCAATCAACAAAGAGGGCGTCAAGAGGCCTACGAGCAGTACTTC CASNQQRGRQEAYEQYF
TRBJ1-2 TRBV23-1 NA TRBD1 TGCGCCAGCAGTCGGTGGACAGGTCGGGATGGCTACACCTTC CASSRWTGRDGYTF
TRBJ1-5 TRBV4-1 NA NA TGCGCCAGCAGCCAAGGATTGCAGAGCAATCAGCCCCAGCATTTT CASSQGLQSNQPQHF
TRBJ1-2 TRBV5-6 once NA TGTGCCAGCAGCTCGAGCGGGCAGAACTATGGCTACACCTTC CASSSSGQNYGYTF
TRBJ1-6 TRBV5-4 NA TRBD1 TGTGCCAGCAGCTCTTTAAGACAGGGGGGAAATTCACCCCTCCACTTT CASSSLRQGGNSPLHF
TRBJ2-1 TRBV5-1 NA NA TGCGCCAGCAGCTTTACGCGGCAGGGCAATGAGCAGTTCTTC CASSFTRQGNEQFF
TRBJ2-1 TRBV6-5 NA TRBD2 TGTGCCAGCAGTTCGGTCGGGGGGGGCCGCGGTGAGCAGTTCTTC CASSSVGGGRGEQFF
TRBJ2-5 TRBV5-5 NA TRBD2 TGTGCCAGCGCGAGGACGGGGGGACCCCAAGAGACCCAGTACTTC CASARTGGPQETQYF
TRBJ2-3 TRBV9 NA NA TGTGCCAGCAGCGTAGGACTCAACCCCCCCACAGATACGCAGTATTTT CASSVGLNPPTDTQYF
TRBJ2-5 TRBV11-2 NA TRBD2 TGTGCCAGCAGCTTATATACTAGCGGGGGGGAGGATAGTGAGACCCAGTACTTC CASSLYTSGGEDSETQYF
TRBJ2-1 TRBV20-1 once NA TGCAGTGCTAGTGGTCAGGGAAACTACAATGAGCAGTTCTTC CSASGQGNYNEQFF
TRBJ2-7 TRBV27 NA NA TGTGCCAGCAGCAAGGACAGACTCTACGAGCAGTACTTC CASSKDRLYEQYF
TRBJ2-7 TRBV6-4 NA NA TGTGCCAGCAGTGACAGGGGCTATGAAAACTACGAGCAGTACTTC CASSDRGYENYEQYF
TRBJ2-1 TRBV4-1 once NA TGCGCCAGCAGCCAAGATCACATGGGCCCAGCCACTGAGCAGTTCTTC CASSQDHMGPATEQFF
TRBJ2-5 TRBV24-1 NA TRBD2 TGTGCCACCAGTGACTGGACTAGCGGGGGATTGGGGACCCAGTACTTC CATSDWTSGGLGTQYF
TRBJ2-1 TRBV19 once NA TGTGCCAGTAGCCCGCCGTTGAGAACCTACAATGAGCAGTTCTTC CASSPPLRTYNEQFF
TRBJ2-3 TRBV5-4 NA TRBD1 TGTGCCAGCAGCTTGGGCCCAGGGGGCCTCAGCACAGATACGCAGTATTTT CASSLGPGGLSTDTQYF
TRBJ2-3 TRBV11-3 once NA TGTGCCAGCAGCTTAGGGTCAGCGACAGATACGCAGTATTTT CASSLGSATDTQYF